The clone carrying this TCR beta chain was recorded many times. What it recognizes is unknown. This specimen comes from a study of T cells after posttransplantation cyclophosphamide. With 4 bases removed from V and 2 bases from J, the gap between germline ends came to 11 bases. Germline V CDR1 and CDR2: KGHSH, LQKENI. This CDR3 spans 14 amino acids. TCRdb's copy holds only in-frame clones and misses some; the assay was immunoSEQ multiplex PCR. The profile covers roughly 7,200 clones, none occurring a single time. Regarding the study as a whole: Tissue-infiltrating T cells from skin or gut overlapped little with blood T cells. Recipient CMV seropositivity and CMV reactivation strongly tracked TRB clonality. Later post-transplant blood repertoires were often dominated by donor CD8+ memory clones.

A marrow graft followed busulfan-fludarabine conditioning, with cyclophosphamide on days +3 and +4. This clonotype was sampled from a female patient in her fifties who received an allogeneic stem cell transplant from an unrelated donor, was CMV-positive, and had acute GVHD only. Some T cells here may be from the graft donor. The gene calls are TRBV18 and TRBJ1-2; the D is unclear. This sample comprised PBMCs, obtained after allogeneic stem cell transplant with posttransplant cyclophosphamide. CDR3 sequence (DNA): TGTGCCAGCTCACGAGTACGTAACAACTATGGCTACACCTTC. Its translation is CASSRVRNNYGYTF.